Here is one T cell receptor (beta chain) with its context. This table comes from immunoSEQ multiplex PCR, and its TCRdb copy is limited to in-frame clones, with some not included. The sample lists about 69,000 clones, approximately 91% occurring once. The data belong to a study of T cell changes during pregnancy in multiple sclerosis. The CDR3 totals 14 residues. CDR1 is SGHTA and CDR2 is FQGNSA in the germline V gene. Trimming at V came to 5 bases and at J to 2 bases, leaving 2 bases not matched to a gene. The sample here was peripheral blood, taken in the third trimester of pregnancy. This receptor was taken from a female donor with multiple sclerosis, enrolled in a pregnancy study. The V and J genes are TRBV7-2 and TRBJ2-5, with 10 bases lining up with TRBD2. Here the CDR3 DNA reads TGTGCCAGCAGCATACTAGCGGGGCAAGAGACCCAGTACTTC. This codes for CASSILAGQETQYF.